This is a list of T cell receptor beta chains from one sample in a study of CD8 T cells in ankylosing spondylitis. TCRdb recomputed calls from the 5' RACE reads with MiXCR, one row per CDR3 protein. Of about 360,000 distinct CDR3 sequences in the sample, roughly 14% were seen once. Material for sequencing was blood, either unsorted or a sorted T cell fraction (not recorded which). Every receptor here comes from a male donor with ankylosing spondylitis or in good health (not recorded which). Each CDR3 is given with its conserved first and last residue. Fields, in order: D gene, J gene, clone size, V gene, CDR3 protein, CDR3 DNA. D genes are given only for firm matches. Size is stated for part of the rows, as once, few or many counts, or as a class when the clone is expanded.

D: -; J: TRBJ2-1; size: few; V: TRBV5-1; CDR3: CASSIDLYDEQFF; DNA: TGCGCCAGCAGCATAGACCTCTACGATGAGCAGTTCTTC
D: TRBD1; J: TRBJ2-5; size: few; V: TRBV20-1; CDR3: CSAVGTGANQETQYF; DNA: TGCAGTGCTGTCGGGACAGGGGCCAACCAAGAGACCCAGTACTTC
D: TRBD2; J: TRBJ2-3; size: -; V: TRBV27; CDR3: CASSLRGGPGPDTQYF; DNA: TGTGCCAGCAGTTTACGGGGGGGCCCTGGACCAGATACGCAGTATTTT
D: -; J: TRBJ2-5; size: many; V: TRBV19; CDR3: CASSMPWTDQETQYF; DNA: TGTGCCAGTAGTATGCCGTGGACCGACCAAGAGACCCAGTACTTC
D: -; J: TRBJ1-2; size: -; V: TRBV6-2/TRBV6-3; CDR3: CASRRDGGNYGYTF; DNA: TGTGCCAGCAGGCGGGACGGGGGCAACTATGGCTACACCTTC
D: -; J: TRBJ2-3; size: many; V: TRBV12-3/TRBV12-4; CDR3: CASSVSGAVADTQYF; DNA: TGTGCCAGCAGCGTCTCAGGGGCTGTCGCAGATACGCAGTATTTT
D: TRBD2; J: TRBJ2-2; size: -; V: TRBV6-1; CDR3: CASSKTSGRAYGELFF; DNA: TGTGCCAGCAGTAAAACTAGCGGGAGGGCCTACGGGGAGCTGTTTTTT
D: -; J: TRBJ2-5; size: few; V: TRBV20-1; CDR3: CSADVYQETQYF; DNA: TGCAGTGCTGACGTGTACCAAGAGACCCAGTACTTC
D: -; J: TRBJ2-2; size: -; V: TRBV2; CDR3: CASSGQDIRGELFF; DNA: TGTGCCAGCAGTGGACAGGACATCAGAGGGGAGCTGTTTTTT
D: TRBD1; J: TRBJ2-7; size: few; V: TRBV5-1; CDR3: CASSIRDSTSYEQYF; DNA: TGCGCCAGCAGCATCCGGGACAGCACCTCCTACGAGCAGTACTTC
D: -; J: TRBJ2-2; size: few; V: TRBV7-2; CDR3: CASSLGNWGTGELFF; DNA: TGTGCCAGCAGCTTAGGCAATTGGGGCACCGGGGAGCTGTTTTTT
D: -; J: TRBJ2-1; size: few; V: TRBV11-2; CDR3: CASSLDIGTDNEQFF; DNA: TGTGCCAGCAGCTTAGATATAGGGACCGACAATGAGCAGTTCTTC
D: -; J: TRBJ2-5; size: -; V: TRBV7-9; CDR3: CASSLIGTETQYF; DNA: TGTGCCAGCAGCTTGATTGGGACAGAGACCCAGTACTTC
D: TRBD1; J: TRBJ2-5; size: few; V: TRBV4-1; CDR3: CASSQRGQGTMGTQYF; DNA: TGCGCCAGCAGCCAACGTGGACAGGGGACGATGGGGACCCAGTACTTC
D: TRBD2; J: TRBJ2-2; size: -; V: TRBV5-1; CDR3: CASQSPGLAGLGELFF; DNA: TGCGCCAGCCAGTCACCGGGACTAGCCGGCCTCGGGGAGCTGTTTTTT
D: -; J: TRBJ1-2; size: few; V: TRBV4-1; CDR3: CASSHSGEENYGYTF; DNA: TGCGCCAGCAGCCATTCGGGAGAGGAGAACTATGGCTACACCTTC
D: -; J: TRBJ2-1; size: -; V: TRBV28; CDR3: CAGSRDNRKNEQFF; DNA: TGTGCCGGCAGCAGGGACAACCGGAAAAATGAGCAGTTCTTC